A selection of T cell receptor beta chains follows, all from one sample in a study of blood T cell repertoires in COVID-19. The data were produced by immunoSEQ multiplex PCR, yet TCRdb's version contains in-frame clones alone and is incomplete. Among some 260,000 clones listed, less than 85% were seen once. What was sequenced was peripheral blood. The receptors derive from a woman between 18 and 29 years old with acute or convalescent COVID-19. CDR3s include the opening cysteine and the closing phenylalanine or tryptophan. A D gene is named only where the DNA matches it firmly. Clone size appears in some rows only: once, few, many, or a class for an expanded clone.

v_gene	j_gene	d_gene	abundance	CDR3nt	CDR3aa
TRBV25-1	TRBJ1-6	TRBD1	once	TGTGCCAGCAGTCCCCCCGCCGACAGGGGAAATTCACCCCTCCACTTT	CASSPPADRGNSPLHF
TRBV21-1	TRBJ2-2	-	-	TGTGCCAGCAGCAAAGTGCTCTTGCTAGCGGGAGATTATCGGACCGGGGAGCTGTTTTTT	CASSKVLLLAGDYRTGELFF
TRBV19	TRBJ1-4	-	-	TGTGCCAGTAGTGCGGGGACCGCGACGGGTAATGAAAAACTGTTTTTT	CASSAGTATGNEKLFF
TRBV28	TRBJ1-2	TRBD1	-	TGTGCCAGCAGCCTTTATGGCACAGGGGGCATCTATGGCTACACCTTC	CASSLYGTGGIYGYTF
TRBV7-9	TRBJ2-1	-	-	TGTGCCAGCAGCCTGGGACAACAAAGGGGCAATGAGCAGTTCTTC	CASSLGQQRGNEQFF
TRBV19	TRBJ2-3	-	-	TGTGCCAGTAGCACAATAGCGGAGACGCAGTATTTT	CASSTIAETQYF
TRBV6-5	TRBJ2-7	TRBD2	-	TGTGCCAGCATCAAATTAGCGGGAGGCGGCTACGAGCAGTACTTC	CASIKLAGGGYEQYF
TRBV6-5	TRBJ2-7	TRBD2	-	TGTGCCAGCCGGCAGCTACTAGCGGGTACCTACGAGCAGTACTTC	CASRQLLAGTYEQYF
TRBV6-1	TRBJ1-3	-	-	TGTGCCAGCAGTGAAAGGGAGTATTCTGGAAACACCATATATTTT	CASSEREYSGNTIYF
TRBV4-3	TRBJ2-7	TRBD1	-	TGCGCCAGCAGCCCGGGGACAGGCTCCTACGAGCAGTACTTC	CASSPGTGSYEQYF
TRBV6-5	TRBJ2-7	TRBD2	-	TGTGCCAGCAGTTACACCCGGGGGGCCTACGAGCAGTACTTC	CASSYTRGAYEQYF
TRBV19	TRBJ1-2	TRBD1	once	TGTGCCACCCGACAGGGGAACTATGGCTACACCTTC	CATRQGNYGYTF
TRBV6-5	TRBJ2-7	TRBD1	-	TGTGCCAGCAGACAGGGGCAGGAACGGTACGAGCAGTACTTC	CASRQGQERYEQYF
TRBV27	TRBJ2-1	TRBD1	once	TGTGCCAGCAGCCCGGGACAGGTCCTCTCCTACAATGAGCAGTTCTTC	CASSPGQVLSYNEQFF
TRBV20-1	TRBJ2-1	TRBD2	-	TGCAGTGCTAGTCTCCCGGTGGTAGCGGGAGATAACAATGAGCAGTTCTTC	CSASLPVVAGDNNEQFF
TRBV6-2/TRBV6-3	TRBJ1-1	-	-	TGTGCCAGCAGTTCCACAGCGGGGTTAAACACTAAAGCTTTCTTT	CASSSTAGLNTKAFF
TRBV28	TRBJ1-4	-	-	TGTGCCAGCACCCAGACTAATGAAAAACTGTTTTTT	CASTQTNEKLFF